Below are 10 T cell receptor beta chains sequenced from a single sample in a study of T cell responses to AZD1222 COVID-19 vaccine. The assay was immunoSEQ multiplex PCR, and TCRdb's table has in-frame clones only and misses some. This sample carries 88,000 or so clones, 85% to 90% of them seen once, and the ten largest clones take around 5%. Here the sequenced sample was peripheral blood, taken 28 days after the second AZD1222 dose. The source is an adult who received the AZD1222 COVID-19 vaccine.

The chain recombines TRBV2 with TRBJ2-4; 13 bases line up with TRBD2. V lost 6 bases, J lost 6 bases, and 5 bases stayed unmatched. The CDR3 length is 15 residues. Germline V gene lookup returns CDR1 SNHLY and CDR2 FYNNEI. The CDR3 spells CASSAGLAGLNIQYF. CDR3 sequence (DNA): TGTGCCAGCAGCGCGGGACTAGCGGGGTTAAACATTCAGTACTTC. Complete variable domain (other parts from reference TRBV2 and TRBJ2-4): EPEVTQTPSHQVTQMGQEVILRCVPISNHLYFYWYRQILGQKVEFLVSFYNNEISEKSEIFDDQFSVERPDGSNFTLKIRSTKLEDSAMYFCASSAGLAGLNIQYFGAGTRLSVL.

This clone appeared once. CDR3 nucleotide sequence: TGTGCCTGGAGAGGACAGGGGGGTCAGCCCCAGCATTTT. The encoded protein is CAWRGQGGQPQHF. The V gene is TRBV30, the J gene TRBJ1-5, with 10 bases fitting TRBD1. This CDR3 is 13 amino acids long. V was pared by 3 bases and J by 6 bases, with 2 bases of the junction left unmatched. Germline V gene sequence: CDR1 GTSNPN, CDR2 SVGIG (reference sequence). Supplemented by reference TRBV30 and TRBJ1-5, the full variable domain reads SQTIHQWPATLVQPVGSPLSLECTVEGTSNPNLYWYRQAAGRGLQLLFYSVGIGQISSEVPQNLSASRPQDRQFILSSKKLLLSDSGFYLCAWRGQGGQPQHFGDGTRLSIL.

The chain carries TRBV2 and TRBJ2-7; TRBD1 might be the D (5 bases). V lost 6 bases and J lost 3, with 12 bases in between. The CDR3 is 13 residues long. The germline CDR1 and CDR2 sequences are SNHLY and FYNNEI. The CDR3 bases are TGTGCCAGCAGGCCTGACAGCCTCTACGAGCAGTACTTC. Translating gives CASRPDSLYEQYF.

The chain joins TRBV5-1 to TRBJ1-2; perhaps TRBD1 as D (6 bases). The germline V and J ends were trimmed by 4 bases and 3 bases, with 13 bases remaining between them. The CDR3 totals 14 residues. Germline V CDR1 and CDR2: SGHRS, YFSETQ. The chain's CDR3 is CASSLTGSDYGYTF. CDR3 in DNA: TGCGCCAGCAGCCTAACAGGGTCCGACTATGGCTACACCTTC.

V and J are TRBV7-8 and TRBJ2-1; possible D gene TRBD2, 6 bases. V was pared by 3 bases and J by 6 bases, with 18 bases between. The CDR3 sequence is 16 residues long. Germline values: CDR1 SGHVS, CDR2 FQNEAQ. The DNA of the CDR3 is TGTGCCAGCAGCTTCGACCAGCCGCGGGGTGGCAATGAGCAGTTCTTC. Translated: CASSFDQPRGGNEQFF.

This rearrangement joins TRBV27 to TRBJ2-1; 7 bases fit TRBD2. The junction had 5 bases not matched to a gene; V was cut back by 3 bases and J by 6 bases. The CDR3 runs 14 residues. Germline CDR1 reads MNHEY; CDR2 reads SMNVEV (reference sequence). CDR3 protein: CASSLRLAGNEQFF. Written as DNA, the CDR3 is TGTGCCAGCAGTTTGAGACTAGCTGGCAATGAGCAGTTCTTC.

The chain uses TRBV4-1 and TRBJ1-4; no reliable D call. V was cut by 0 bases and J by 5 bases, with 10 bases left in between. Germline lookup yields CDR1 MGHRA and CDR2 YSYEKL. This CDR3 has 15 residues. CDR3 in DNA: TGCGCCAGCAGCCAAGATCTACAGATAAATGAAAAACTGTTTTTT. It is translated as CASSQDLQINEKLFF.

The chain uses TRBV6-6 and TRBJ2-1, with 10 bases that match TRBD2. This CDR3 comprises 15 residues. V was clipped by 6 bases and J by 7 bases; unmatched bases: 9. Per the germline V gene, CDR1 is MNHNY and CDR2 is SVGAGI (reference sequence). As DNA, the CDR3 is TGTGCCAGCAGAGGCAGCGGGGGGGTCGGGAATGAGCAGTTCTTC. It encodes CASRGSGGVGNEQFF.

The chain carries TRBV5-1 and TRBJ2-1; D call uncertain. The CDR3 contains 11 residues. Germline assignment: CDR1 SGHRS and CDR2 YFSETQ. Trimming pared 0 bases from V and 8 bases from J, leaving 3 bases between. The CDR3 spells CASSLDDEQFF. CDR3 sequence (DNA): TGCGCCAGCAGCTTGGATGATGAGCAGTTCTTC.

The chain carries TRBV2 and TRBJ1-2, with D maybe TRBD1 (5 bases). Trimming pared 4 bases from V and 8 bases from J, leaving 17 bases between. This CDR3 contains 14 residues. Germline V gene lookup returns CDR1 SNHLY and CDR2 FYNNEI. The chain's CDR3 is CASSAAESWGGYTF. CDR3 in DNA: TGTGCCAGCAGTGCCGCCGAGTCATGGGGGGGCTACACCTTC.